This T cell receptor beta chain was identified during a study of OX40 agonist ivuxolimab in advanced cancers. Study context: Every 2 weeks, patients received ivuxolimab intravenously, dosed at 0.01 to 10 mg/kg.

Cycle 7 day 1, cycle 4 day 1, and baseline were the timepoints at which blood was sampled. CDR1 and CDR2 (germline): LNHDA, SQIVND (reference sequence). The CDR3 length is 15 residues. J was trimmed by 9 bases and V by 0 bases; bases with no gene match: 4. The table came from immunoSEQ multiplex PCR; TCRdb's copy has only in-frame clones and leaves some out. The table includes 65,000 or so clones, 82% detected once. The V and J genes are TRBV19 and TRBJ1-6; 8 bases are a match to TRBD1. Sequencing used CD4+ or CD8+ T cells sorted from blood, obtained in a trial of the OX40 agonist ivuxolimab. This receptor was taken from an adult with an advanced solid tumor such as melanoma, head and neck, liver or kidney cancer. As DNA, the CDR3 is TGTGCCAGTAGTATAGAAGGGACAGGTACTTCACCCCTCCACTTT. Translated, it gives CASSIEGTGTSPLHF.